These 10 T cell receptor beta chains were all obtained from the same sample, sequenced in a study of regulatory T cells in long-lasting Graves disease (dated by TCRdb to the early 2020s). What this sample's time point label stands for: persistent/refractory GD, antithyroid drugs over 5 years with positive TRAb. For both TCR sequencing and RNA sequencing, RNA was extracted from PBMCs using TRIzol. Libraries were constructed by multiplex PCR. The sequencer listed for this sample is Illumina HiSeq 4000. CDR3 regions were amplified by Arm-PCR with iRepertoire HTBI primers to construct TCR beta libraries. Using fastp at Q25 and MiXCR, TCRdb reprocessed the public reads and kept productive beta chains. Each CDR3 protein gets just one entry, which takes the most common genes and DNA from the rows behind it. The sample contains approximately 400,000 distinct CDR3 sequences, less than 25% of them found a single time. The ten largest clones take up 20% to 25% of the sample.

The sample consisted of peripheral blood mononuclear cells (PBMCs), taken when the disease was refractory, from a patient treated with antithyroid drugs. The origin of the receptors is a female donor with Graves disease.

The chain has TRBV29-1 and TRBJ1-4; D remains unclear. Germline values: CDR1 SQVTM, CDR2 ANQGSEA. V lost 4 bases to trimming and J lost 7 bases, with 10 bases between them. This CDR3 has 12 residues. The CDR3 nucleotides read TGCAGCGTTGGGAAGGAAGGTGAAAAACTGTTTTTT. Translated, it gives CSVGKEGEKLFF.

This clonotype has ten or more counts. The chain links TRBV14 to TRBJ2-7; D ambiguous. CDR1 is SGHDN, CDR2 FVKESK, per germline. V lost 2 bases to trimming and J lost 3 bases, with 8 bases between them. The CDR3 runs to 13 residues. CDR3 protein: CASSQNPLYEQYF. The CDR3 DNA is TGTGCCAGCAGCCAAAATCCCCTCTACGAGCAGTACTTC.

The CDR3, as DNA: TGTGCCAGCAGAGGGACACCCGCTGCCGAGACCCAGTACTTC. It is translated as CASRGTPAAETQYF. The V gene is TRBV6-1, the J gene TRBJ2-5, with D perhaps matching TRBD1 (6 bases). This CDR3 is 14 amino acids long. Germline lookup yields CDR1 MNHNS and CDR2 SASEGT. V was cut by 6 bases and J by 5 bases, with 16 bases left in between.

The rearrangement links TRBV19 to TRBJ1-2; D possibly corresponds to TRBD1 (6 bases). With 7 bases removed from V and 4 bases from J, the gap between germline ends came to 13 bases. CDR1 LNHDA and CDR2 SQIVND come from the germline V gene (reference sequence). The CDR3 length is 13 residues. The CDR3 reads CASTNDRTYGYTF. CDR3 bases: TGTGCCAGTACCAATGACAGGACCTATGGCTACACCTTC.

This chain joins TRBV7-9 and TRBJ2-5, with D perhaps TRBD2 (6 bases). Trimming took 5 bases from V and 7 from J, leaving 14 bases between them. CDR1 and CDR2 from the germline V gene are SEHNR and FQNEAQ (reference sequence). The CDR3 has 13 amino acids. The CDR3 nucleotides read TGTGCCAGCAGCGCGGAGGGGCCCGGGACCCAGTACTTC. Encoded protein: CASSAEGPGTQYF.

This clonotype was seen a few times. This chain connects TRBV20-1 to TRBJ2-5; 10 bases fit TRBD2. V lost 0 bases, J lost 3 bases, and 4 bases stayed unmatched. Germline-derived CDR1 and CDR2 are DFQATT and SNEGSKA (reference sequence). The CDR3 loop spans 15 amino acids. This CDR3 is CSARERAGGEETQYF. The CDR3 DNA reads as TGCAGTGCTAGAGAAAGAGCGGGAGGGGAAGAGACCCAGTACTTC.

This clonotype has ten or more counts. The V and J genes are TRBV30 and TRBJ1-1; D remains unclear. V lost 2 bases and J 11 bases, leaving 12 bases between the germline ends. Germline CDR1 is GTSNPN and CDR2 is SVGIG (reference sequence). The CDR3 totals 11 residues. The CDR3 nucleotides are TGTGCCTGGAGTTGGGGATTTGATGCTTTCTTT. Protein product: CAWSWGFDAFF.

This clonotype was seen a few times. This sequence joins TRBV11-2 and TRBJ2-3; TRBD2 is a possible D gene (6 bases). This CDR3 contains 16 residues. CDR1 is SGHAT, CDR2 FQNNGV, per germline. Trimming pared 5 bases from V and 0 bases from J, leaving 15 bases between. CDR3 residues: CASSRILAGSTDTQYF. CDR3 bases: TGTGCCAGCAGCCGGATACTAGCCGGAAGCACAGATACGCAGTATTTT. Filled out from reference TRBV11-2 and TRBJ2-3, the complete variable domain reads EAGVAQSPRYKIIEKRQSVAFWCNPISGHATLYWYQQILGQGPKLLIQFQNNGVVDDSQLPKDRFSAERLKGVDSTLKIQPAKLEDSAVYLCASSRILAGSTDTQYFGPGTRLTVL.

This clonotype was counted at least ten times. V is TRBV27 and J is TRBJ2-7; 7 positions match TRBD1. V was pared by 3 bases and J by 2 bases, with 7 bases of the junction left unmatched. CDR1 and CDR2 from the germline V gene are MNHEY and SMNVEV (reference sequence). The CDR3 loop spans 15 amino acids. CDR3 coding DNA: TGTGCCAGCAGTTTGGCTTCAGGGGGTCCCTACGAGCAGTACTTC. Translated, it gives CASSLASGGPYEQYF.

V and J are TRBV30 and TRBJ2-7; either TRBD1 or TRBD2 may supply D (6 bases each). Trimming pared 0 bases from V and 6 bases from J, leaving 15 bases between. Germline CDR1 GTSNPN, CDR2 SVGIG (reference sequence). The CDR3 is 14 amino acids. CDR3 DNA: TGTGCCTGGAGTGTAGGGGGGCTAGCCGGCGAGCAGTACTTC. Residues: CAWSVGGLAGEQYF.